This T cell receptor beta chain was sequenced in a study of cytomegalovirus exposure and HLA in healthy donors. Across the study: The 130 or so validation repertoires, a later analysis reported, used the same platform as the 666 repertoires from the first cohort.

Losses at the gene ends were 11 bases for V and 1 base for J; bases not matched to a gene: 3. This CDR3 comprises 12 residues. CDR1 MNHNY and CDR2 SVGAGI come from the germline V gene (reference sequence). Worth noting for this clone: The antigen is undetermined.

Study-wide points: The classifier reportedly diagnosed cytomegalovirus status with high specificity and sensitivity. Among TCR beta chains, those listed as cytomegalovirus-associated numbered approximately 150.

Clones were read by immunoSEQ multiplex PCR, and TCRdb kept only the in-frame ones, dropping some. The table has fewer than 60,000 clones, roughly 87% seen once; the top ten hold roughly 15%. The study drew the donors from its roughly 120-subject validation cohort, separate from the approximately 690-subject first cohort. Sequencing was performed on PBMCs. The TCR originated in a woman between 18 and 30 years old in good health and CMV-seronegative. The chain combines TRBV6-6 with TRBJ1-1; TRBD1 agrees at 8 bases. The CDR3 bases are TGTGCCGCCGGGACAGGGAACACTGAAGCTTTCTTT. Amino acids: CAAGTGNTEAFF.